The 21 T cell receptor beta chains below all came from one sample that was sequenced in a study of T-cell reconstitution after alpha-beta-depleted transplantation in children (dated by TCRdb to 2016 to 2018). The method was PCR. Instrument used: Illumina HiSeq 2500. TCR library preparation used molecular barcoding, with unique molecular identifiers applied to normalize quantification of the TCRbeta repertoire. TCRdb took the public reads, trimmed them with fastp at Q25, ran MiXCR for clone calling and kept in-frame beta chains. Entries are consolidated by CDR3 protein sequence, retaining the most common genes and DNA. The sample includes 250,000 or so distinct CDR3 sequences, with 24% observed a single time. 4.5% to 5.5% of the sample is held by the ten biggest clonotypes. This specimen's treatment or condition label, per the study, means: allogeneic hematopoietic cell transplantation with graft depleted of TCRalphabeta T cells and CD19 B cells.

This sample comprised PBMCs, mostly from graft donor cells, obtained 360 days after TCRalphabeta/CD19-depleted stem cell transplant. These receptors all stem from a female patient aged 2-9 years who had a stem cell transplant for congenital amegakaryocytic thrombocytopenia, so the T cells may come from the graft donor.

This clonotype was picked up many times. CDR3 in amino acids: CASSLWDRATDTQYF. DNA for the CDR3: TGTGCCAGCAGTTTATGGGACAGGGCCACAGATACGCAGTATTTT. The chain is built from TRBV28 and TRBJ2-3; TRBD1 matches 8 bases. From germline, CDR1 is MDHEN and CDR2 SYDVKM. The CDR3 sequence is 15 residues long. V lost 0 bases and J lost 2; bases outside the gene matches: 1.

The chain combines TRBV3-1 with TRBJ1-2; TRBD1 is a possible D gene (5 bases). Trimming took off 1 base at V and 5 bases at J, with 5 bases between the two ends. The CDR3 spans 12 residues. CDR1 LGHDT and CDR2 YNNKEL come from the germline V gene (reference sequence). Here the CDR3 reads CASSQAGYGYTF. Here the CDR3 DNA reads TGTGCCAGCAGCCAAGCAGGGTATGGCTACACCTTC.

This clonotype occurred a few times. V is TRBV27 and J is TRBJ2-3; 10 bases are shared with TRBD1. Per germline, CDR1 MNHEY and CDR2 SMNVEV (reference sequence). The V segment lost 11 bases and the J segment 2 bases; nucleotides outside the gene matches: 10. The length of the CDR3 is 15 residues. CDR3 nucleotide sequence: TGTGCCCCCGGGGACAGGGGTTGGGCCACAGATACGCAGTATTTT. Protein sequence: CAPGDRGWATDTQYF.

In its sample, this clonotype was seen many times. The rearrangement links TRBV7-6 to TRBJ2-2; D is perhaps TRBD2 (6 bases). The germline V and J ends were trimmed by 5 bases and 2 bases, with 15 bases remaining between them. The germline CDR1 and CDR2 sequences are SGHVS and FNYEAQ. The CDR3 contains 16 residues. CDR3 in amino acids: CASSPRPGDNTGELFF. In DNA, the CDR3 is TGTGCCAGCAGCCCCCGTCCGGGGGATAACACCGGGGAGCTGTTTTTT.

The sample holds a few counts of this clonotype. V is TRBV20-1 and J is TRBJ2-7; D ambiguous. Germline V CDR1 and CDR2: DFQATT, SNEGSKA (reference sequence). Trimming took off 0 bases at V and 2 bases at J, with 14 bases between the two ends. The CDR3 is made up of 15 amino acids. CDR3 coding DNA: TGCAGTGCTAGAGAACCCGTAGAAGACCCCTACGAGCAGTACTTC. It encodes CSAREPVEDPYEQYF.

This sequence joins TRBV10-3 and TRBJ2-1; TRBD2 aligns across 9 bases. Germline loops: CDR1 ENHRY, CDR2 SYGVKD. V was pared by 5 bases and J by 7 bases, with 12 bases of the junction left unmatched. The CDR3 spans 16 residues. CDR3 in amino acids: CAISFLAGEDYNEQFF. CDR3 nucleotide sequence: TGTGCCATCAGTTTCTTAGCGGGGGAGGACTATAATGAGCAGTTCTTC.

The rearrangement links TRBV6-1 to TRBJ1-6, with D unclear. The CDR3 extends over 16 amino acids. Germline-derived CDR1 and CDR2 are MNHNS and SASEGT. V was clipped by 6 bases and J by 0 bases, with 12 bases between them. CDR3 in DNA: TGTGCCAGCAGCCCCGGTTGGGGCTCCTATAATTCACCCCTCCACTTT. It yields the protein CASSPGWGSYNSPLHF.

The V gene is TRBV12-3 or TRBV12-4, the J gene TRBJ2-1; 8 bases are a match to TRBD2. The CDR3 consists of 17 residues. Losses at the gene ends were 3 bases for V and 7 bases for J; bases not matched to a gene: 14. CDR3 sequence: CASSFIPPGLVPNEQFF. The DNA of the CDR3 is TGTGCCAGCAGTTTTATCCCCCCGGGACTAGTCCCTAATGAGCAGTTCTTC.

This clonotype has a single count. The genes are TRBV11-2 and TRBJ1-1, with D uncertain. V lost 7 bases to trimming and J lost 5 bases, with 17 bases between them. CDR1 and CDR2 (germline): SGHAT, FQNNGV. The CDR3 totals 14 residues. CDR3 sequence: CASINLRGRTEAFF. For the CDR3, the DNA is TGTGCCAGCATCAACCTTCGGGGTAGAACTGAAGCTTTCTTT.

This clonotype was picked up a small number of times. The chain combines TRBV29-1 with TRBJ2-1, with 7 nucleotides matching TRBD2. With 6 bases clipped from V and 9 bases from J, the junction kept 11 bases outside the gene matches. CDR3 length: 13 residues. Germline-derived CDR1 and CDR2 are SQVTM and ANQGSEA. CDR3 sequence reads: CSVPYWGGGEQFF. CDR3 sequence (DNA): TGCAGCGTCCCATACTGGGGGGGAGGTGAGCAGTTCTTC.

Ten or more counts support this clonotype. This rearrangement joins TRBV5-1 to TRBJ2-7; D is possibly TRBD1 (6 bases). Germline V gene data show CDR1 as SGHRS and CDR2 as YFSETQ. This CDR3 is built from 13 residues. The V and J ends lost 0 bases and 3 bases respectively, with 7 bases between them. The CDR3 region is CASSLDRDYEQYF. CDR3 nucleotide sequence: TGCGCCAGCAGCTTGGACAGGGACTACGAGCAGTACTTC.

This rearrangement joins TRBV20-1 to TRBJ2-7, with 11 bases lining up with TRBD2. The length of the CDR3 is 14 residues. Trimming took 3 bases from V and 4 from J; bases not matched to a gene: 5. The V gene's germline CDR1 is DFQATT and CDR2 SNEGSKA (reference sequence). CDR3 DNA sequence: TGCAGTGCTAGGGGGGGACTAGCGGATTACGAGCAGTACTTC. Amino acid sequence: CSARGGLADYEQYF.

The rearrangement joins TRBV9 to TRBJ1-2; TRBD1 matches 9 bases. The CDR3 runs 15 residues. Germline values: CDR1 SGDLS, CDR2 YYNGEE. V was pared by 2 bases and J by 4 bases, with 6 bases of the junction left unmatched. For the CDR3, the DNA is TGTGCCAGCAGCGTCCGGGACAGGGACCCCTATGGCTACACCTTC. It is translated as CASSVRDRDPYGYTF.

The chain links TRBV28 to TRBJ2-1, with 8 nucleotides matching TRBD1. Germline CDR1 reads MDHEN; CDR2 reads SYDVKM. The CDR3 totals 15 residues. J lost 7 bases, V lost 2 bases, and 7 bases had no gene match. This CDR3 is CASSLTGRGLNEQFF. CDR3 nucleotides: TGTGCCAGCAGTTTAACCGGCAGGGGGCTAAATGAGCAGTTCTTC.

This clonotype was counted only a few times. The chain recombines TRBV25-1 with TRBJ2-7, with 10 bases fitting TRBD1. The CDR3 has 16 residues. The V gene's germline CDR1 is MGHDK and CDR2 SYGVNS. Germline trimming cut 3 bases from V and 3 bases from J; bases unmatched to any gene: 8. The CDR3 DNA reads TGTGCCAGCAGTGACCCGGGACAGGGGTCCAGCTACGAGCAGTACTTC. Its translation is CASSDPGQGSSYEQYF.

This clonotype came up a few times. The V and J genes are TRBV12-3 or TRBV12-4 and TRBJ2-7; perhaps TRBD2 as D (6 bases). Trimming cost V 5 bases and J 4 bases, with 21 bases left between them. The CDR3 loop spans 16 amino acids. The DNA of the CDR3 is TGTGCCAGCAGTGATGACCGGGACCGGGGGATGTACGAGCAGTACTTC. As protein: CASSDDRDRGMYEQYF.

This chain connects TRBV7-8 to TRBJ1-1, with D unresolved. Per the germline V gene, CDR1 is SGHVS and CDR2 is FQNEAQ. The ends were cut back, 5 bases at V and 2 bases at J, with 12 bases in the middle. This CDR3 is 14 amino acids long. CDR3 in DNA: TGTGCCAGCAGCCCCCATACACTAAACACTGAAGCTTTCTTT. The encoded protein is CASSPHTLNTEAFF.

This chain connects TRBV20-1 to TRBJ2-1; TRBD2 matches 10 bases. The CDR3 extends over 16 amino acids. V shed 0 bases and J 5 bases; nucleotides not matched to a gene: 7. Germline V gene lookup returns CDR1 DFQATT and CDR2 SNEGSKA (reference sequence). CDR3 sequence reads: CSARDPTSGSDNEQFF. The CDR3 region has the DNA TGCAGTGCTAGAGACCCGACTAGCGGGTCAGACAATGAGCAGTTCTTC.

This chain uses TRBV28 with TRBJ2-7, with 7 positions matching TRBD2. Trimming removed 4 bases from V and 0 bases from J; junction bases left unmatched: 12. Looked up from germline, CDR1 is MDHEN and CDR2 is SYDVKM. The CDR3 sequence is 17 residues long. The CDR3: CASSSGEGGSPSYEQYF. The CDR3 DNA sequence: TGTGCCAGCAGTTCCGGTGAGGGCGGGAGTCCCTCCTACGAGCAGTACTTC.

This clonotype was observed a handful of times. The chain couples TRBV29-1 to TRBJ2-2; 7 bases agree with TRBD2. Losses at the gene ends were 7 bases for V and 8 bases for J; bases not matched to a gene: 10. Germline V lookup: CDR1 SQVTM, CDR2 ANQGSEA. The CDR3 sequence is 13 residues long. CDR3 coding DNA: TGCAGCGAACGGGACGGGGGGTGGGGGGAGCTGTTTTTT. This gives the protein CSERDGGWGELFF.

This clonotype was seen more than once but under ten times. The chain uses TRBV10-3 and TRBJ1-4; the match to TRBD1 covers 10 bases. The CDR3 consists of 16 residues. CDR1 is ENHRY and CDR2 is SYGVKD in the germline V gene. The ends lost 6 bases at V and 3 bases at J; junction bases unmatched: 7. The CDR3, as DNA: TGTGCCATCAGGGCGGACAGGGGGGGCTCTAATGAAAAACTGTTTTTT. This sequence encodes CAIRADRGGSNEKLFF.